This TCR beta chain was documented in a study of beta chain features in type 1 diabetes. Study findings and constraints: The naive, central memory and Treg TCRB repertoires showed an apparent similarity that was greater among patients than among healthy donors.

Germline CDR1 reads SEHNR; CDR2 reads FQNEAQ (reference sequence). This CDR3 region has 17 residues. The V gene end was trimmed by 4 bases and the J gene end by 2 bases; junction bases not matched to a gene: 9. Stem cell-like memory, regulatory, central memory and naive CD4+ cells were sorted via CD45RO/CCR7/CD25/CD127/CD95/CD27. Over 95% purity was reached by all sorted populations. Since all of the isolated RNA was reverse transcribed, expressed TCRB transcripts were what got sequenced. Some 4 million reads were obtained on average from naive, central memory and regulatory T cell samples. TCRdb's copy holds only in-frame clones and misses some; the assay was immunoSEQ multiplex PCR. The sample consists of 200,000 to 300,000 clones, 25% to 35% of them appearing once. Remarks on this clone: Its specificity is unknown.

This sequence was found in a man between 25 and 39 years old in good health. Material: central memory CD4+ T cells from blood. The genes are TRBV7-9 and TRBJ2-1; the match to TRBD2 covers 9 bases. CDR3 in DNA: TGTGCCAGCAGCTCCCTCCCTAGCGGGGCCACCTACAATGAGCAGTTCTTC. It yields the protein CASSSLPSGATYNEQFF.